A selection of T cell receptor beta chains follows, all from one sample in a study of blood T cell repertoires in COVID-19. Data came from immunoSEQ multiplex PCR; TCRdb stores just in-frame clones and leaves some out. The data contain under 250,000 clones, 92% of them singletons. The sequenced material came from peripheral blood. The receptors were gathered from a man aged 25 to 40 with COVID-19, enrolled during active disease. The conserved cysteine and the conserved F or W are not part of the CDR3 here. Each record gives: CDR3 length, V gene, CDR3 protein.

>13|TRBV18
ASSGLAGGYNEQF
>12|TRBV5-1
ASSMGGSGQPQH
>13|TRBV5-1
ASSLSPQGSGEQF
>10|TRBV6-5
ASRRDQRGEF
>14|TRBV3-1/TRBV3-2
ASSQGTGGSTDTQY
>13|TRBV5-1
ASSLQRGSQETQY
>11|TRBV7-9
ASSPPGGGELF
>12|TRBV3-1/TRBV3-2
ASGPDRAHSPLH
>9|TRBV6-6
ASSNGETQY
>10|TRBV5-6
ASSLEGGGDT
>16|TRBV4-2
ASSQDAAGGVGNQPQH
>9|TRBV5-1
ASSLANEQF
>11|TRBV6-6
ASRRGSQETQY
>11|TRBV2
ASSDMGGYEQY
>14|TRBV30
AWQRGAYANTGELF
>12|TRBV9
ASSEGEGSYEQY
>12|TRBV4-1
ASSQGTGTYEQY
>14|TRBV5-1
ASSFDRDFNTDTQY
>11|TRBV27
ASSFREAGELF
>11|TRBV5-5
ASSLAGLYEQY
>11|TRBV5-1
ASGLEANYGYT
>10|TRBV3-1/TRBV3-2
ASSQGQTGQF
>13|TRBV6-5
ASTSRGRERTEAF
>13|TRBV6-5
ASSYNRGRGSPLH
>11|TRBV28
ASSLGVQQPQH
>14|TRBV11-2
ASSLDPAQGLDGYT
>11|TRBV4-1
ASSGTGVSPLH
>9|TRBV7-9
ASSPDTKQY
>13|TRBV19
ASRDRGPSTDTQY
>12|TRBV7-9
ASSPGTANTEAF
>11|TRBV6-6
ASSYDRHPEAF
>15|TRBV7-6
ASSFGSGGAGTGELF
>13|TRBV19
ASSPGGGTASGYT
>14|TRBV19
ASSIKPGQGREKLF
>13|TRBV19
ASSRGNTNNYGYT
>12|TRBV5-1
ASSLGDTYQPQH
>14|TRBV7-9
ASSSEGRSGNQPQH
>11|TRBV5-5
ASSWGTEETQY
>14|TRBV5-1
ASSLVWRGGPDTQY
>14|TRBV5-1
ASSSQGDLPGNTIY
>13|TRBV10-1
ASLDWGRAVSEQY
>13|TRBV5-1
ASSLGDSLNTEAF
>11|TRBV30
AWGPLGGNEQF
>12|TRBV9
ASSVGSGNSPLH
>11|TRBV12-3/TRBV12-4
ASSLFHGTEAF
>10|TRBV23-1
ASSHRDSEAF
>11|TRBV18
ASSLGQGYGYT
>15|TRBV9
ASSPSGGPPVQYEQY
>12|TRBV6-5
ASKSGRSAGELF
>13|TRBV6-5
ASSLGTGGNEKLF
>14|TRBV9
ASSVAAGLSTDTQY
>14|TRBV5-6
ASRYAGTVTNYGYT